This TCR beta chain was profiled in a study of metastatic and nonmetastatic thyroid tumors. V shed 0 bases and J shed 0 bases, with 6 bases lying between them. Per the germline V gene, CDR1 is DFQATT and CDR2 is SNEGSKA (reference sequence). The CDR3 extends over 13 amino acids. All patients were treatment-naive before thyroid surgery. The study, taken as a whole, reports: Compared with benign nodules, malignant thyroid tumors were reported to have significantly higher TCR beta diversity in both blood and tumor.

In the case of this clone: No antigen is known for it.

As processed by the authors: The authors used CDR3 differences across clinicopathological groups to build a distant-metastasis classifier for papillary thyroid cancer. TCRdb re-called the PCR reads with MiXCR. Clone size and V and J calls follow TCRdb, not the original study. The table records approximately 42,000 clones, 20% to 30% of them present only once. The chain links TRBV20-1 to TRBJ2-7; no clear D. The sequence came from a female donor with papillary thyroid cancer or a benign thyroid nodule (not recorded which). Some clones in this sample may be carry-over from other donors' samples. Material: tumor tissue. CDR3 in amino acids: CSARDPVSYEQYF. The DNA of the CDR3 is TGCAGTGCTAGAGATCCGGTCTCCTACGAGCAGTACTTC.